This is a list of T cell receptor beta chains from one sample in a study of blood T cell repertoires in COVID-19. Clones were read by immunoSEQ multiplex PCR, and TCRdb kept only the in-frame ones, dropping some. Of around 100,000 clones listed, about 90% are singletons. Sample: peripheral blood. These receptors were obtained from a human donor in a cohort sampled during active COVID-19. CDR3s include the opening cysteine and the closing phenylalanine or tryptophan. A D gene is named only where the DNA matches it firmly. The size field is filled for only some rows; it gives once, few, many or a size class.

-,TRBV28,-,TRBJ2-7,CASRSSYEQYF,TGTGCCAGCAGGAGCTCCTACGAGCAGTACTTC
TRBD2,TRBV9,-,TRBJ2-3,CASSLSGGAVTDTQYF,TGTGCCAGCAGCCTTAGCGGGGGGGCCGTCACAGATACGCAGTATTTT
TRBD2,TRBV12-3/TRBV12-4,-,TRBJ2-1,CATVSGRRDEQFF,TGTGCCACCGTTAGCGGGAGGCGCGATGAGCAGTTCTTC
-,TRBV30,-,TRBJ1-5,CAWSFEGRGNQPQHF,TGTGCCTGGTCATTTGAGGGTAGGGGCAATCAGCCCCAGCATTTT
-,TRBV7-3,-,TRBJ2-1,CASSLMGGNEQFF,TGTGCCAGCAGCTTAATGGGAGGCAATGAGCAGTTCTTC
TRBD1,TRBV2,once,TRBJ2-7,CARGKDRYYEQYF,TGTGCCAGGGGGAAGGACAGGTACTACGAGCAGTACTTC
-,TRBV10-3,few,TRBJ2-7,CAISETGLFEQYF,TGTGCCATCAGTGAGACTGGTCTATTCGAGCAGTACTTC
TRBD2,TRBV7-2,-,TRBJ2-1,CASSTSGRANEQFF,TGTGCCAGCAGTACTAGCGGGAGAGCAAATGAGCAGTTCTTC
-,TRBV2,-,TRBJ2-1,CARGGPGYNEQFF,TGTGCCAGGGGGGGGCCTGGATACAATGAGCAGTTCTTC
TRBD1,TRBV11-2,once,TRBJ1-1,CASSLSVDRGRTEAFF,TGTGCCAGCAGCTTATCCGTCGACAGGGGGAGGACTGAAGCTTTCTTT
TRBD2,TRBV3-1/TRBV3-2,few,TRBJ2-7,CASGQLAGVHEQYF,TGTGCCAGCGGACAACTAGCGGGAGTCCACGAGCAGTACTTC
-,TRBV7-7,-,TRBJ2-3,CASSLGLGASTDTQYF,TGTGCTAGCAGCTTAGGACTCGGAGCTAGCACAGATACGCAGTATTTT
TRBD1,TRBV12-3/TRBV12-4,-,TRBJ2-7,CASSSGRGYEQYF,TGTGCCAGCAGTTCCGGCAGGGGGTACGAGCAGTACTTC
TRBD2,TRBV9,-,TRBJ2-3,CASSVRSGGSSTDTQYF,TGTGCCAGCAGCGTCCGCAGCGGGGGGTCTAGCACAGATACGCAGTATTTT
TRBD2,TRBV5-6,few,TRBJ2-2,CASSLDLGSGSRPGELFF,TGTGCCAGCAGCTTGGATTTAGGGAGCGGGAGCCGGCCCGGGGAGCTGTTTTTT
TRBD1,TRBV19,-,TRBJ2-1,CASSIDRTGYNEQFF,TGTGCCAGTAGTATAGATCGGACAGGTTACAATGAGCAGTTCTTC
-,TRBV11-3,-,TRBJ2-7,CASSLDNRAVQYF,TGTGCCAGCAGCTTGGACAACAGGGCCGTGCAGTACTTC
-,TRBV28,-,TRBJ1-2,CASASAGPEVYGYTF,TGTGCCAGCGCTTCCGCCGGGCCGGAGGTCTATGGCTACACCTTC
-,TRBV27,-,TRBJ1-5,CASSLLGQPQHF,TGTGCCAGCAGTTTACTAGGTCAGCCCCAGCATTTT
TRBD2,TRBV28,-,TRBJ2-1,CASSPTGLGRNEQFF,TGTGCCAGCAGCCCGACGGGACTAGGACGCAATGAGCAGTTCTTC
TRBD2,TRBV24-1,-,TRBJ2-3,CATSDTKGTSLRDTQYF,TGTGCCACCAGCGACACTAAAGGGACTAGCTTACGAGATACGCAGTATTTT
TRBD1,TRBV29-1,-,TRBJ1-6,CSAKDREDSPLHF,TGCAGCGCTAAGGACAGGGAGGATTCACCCCTCCACTTT
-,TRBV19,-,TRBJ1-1,CASSKRTVRLNTEAFF,TGTGCCAGTAGTAAAAGGACAGTAAGACTGAACACTGAAGCTTTCTTT
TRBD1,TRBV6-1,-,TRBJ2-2,CASSEETGGTGELFF,TGTGCCAGCAGTGAAGAGACAGGGGGTACCGGGGAGCTGTTTTTT
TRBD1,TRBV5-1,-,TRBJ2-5,CASSTGDRGSQETQYF,TGCGCCAGCAGCACCGGGGACAGGGGGAGCCAAGAGACCCAGTACTTC
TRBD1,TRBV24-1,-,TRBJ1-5,CATSPRDRGDNQPQHF,TGTGCCACCAGCCCTAGGGACAGGGGAGACAATCAGCCCCAGCATTTT
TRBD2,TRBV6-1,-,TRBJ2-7,CASSADQEVEGGLANEQYF,TGTGCCAGCAGTGCTGACCAGGAGGTGGAAGGGGGACTAGCAAACGAGCAGTACTTC
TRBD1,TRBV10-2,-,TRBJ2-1,CASTGTGGLGEQFF,TGCGCCAGCACCGGGACAGGGGGTCTGGGTGAGCAGTTCTTC
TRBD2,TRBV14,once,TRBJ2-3,CASSQAVLAGADTQYF,TGTGCCAGCAGCCAAGCCGTTCTAGCGGGGGCAGATACGCAGTATTTT
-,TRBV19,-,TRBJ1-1,CASRMGRGATEAFF,TGTGCCAGTAGGATGGGACGGGGGGCCACTGAAGCTTTCTTT
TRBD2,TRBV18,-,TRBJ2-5,CASSPRPGGSQETQYF,TGTGCCAGCTCACCGAGACCGGGGGGGAGCCAAGAGACCCAGTACTTC
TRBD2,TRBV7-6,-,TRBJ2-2,CASSLGAGGPGTGELFF,TGTGCCAGCAGCTTAGGAGCGGGAGGGCCCGGCACCGGGGAGCTGTTTTTT
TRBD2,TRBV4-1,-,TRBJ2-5,CASSQDHAGVQETQYF,TGCGCCAGCAGCCAAGATCATGCGGGAGTCCAAGAGACCCAGTACTTC
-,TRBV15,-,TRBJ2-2,CATSRDRTLAPGELFF,TGTGCCACCAGCAGAGACCGGACCCTAGCCCCCGGGGAGCTGTTTTTT
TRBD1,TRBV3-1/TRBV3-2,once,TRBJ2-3,CASSQQQGADTQYF,TGTGCCAGCAGCCAACAACAGGGGGCCGATACGCAGTATTTT
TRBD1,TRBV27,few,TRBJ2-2,CASSWGQGVVGELFF,TGTGCCAGCAGTTGGGGACAGGGGGTCGTCGGGGAGCTGTTTTTT
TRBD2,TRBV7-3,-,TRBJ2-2,CASSPRGGPTGELFF,TGTGCCAGCAGCCCCCGGGGGGGGCCTACCGGGGAGCTGTTTTTT
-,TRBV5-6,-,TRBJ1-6,CASRTTAAPPSPLHF,TGTGCCAGCAGGACTACAGCTGCGCCGCCTTCACCCCTCCACTTT
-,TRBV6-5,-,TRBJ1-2,CASSYGYRGGEYGYTF,TGTGCCAGCAGTTACGGTTACCGCGGGGGAGAGTATGGCTACACCTTC
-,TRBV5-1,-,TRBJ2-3,CASGSAGSTDTQYF,TGCGCCAGCGGCTCAGCAGGGAGCACAGATACGCAGTATTTT
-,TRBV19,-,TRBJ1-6,CASSRPYNSPLHF,TGTGCCAGTAGTAGGCCCTATAATTCACCCCTCCACTTT
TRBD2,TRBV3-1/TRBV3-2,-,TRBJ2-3,CASSQGALAGITQYF,TGTGCCAGCAGCCAAGGGGCCTTAGCGGGGATAACGCAGTATTTT
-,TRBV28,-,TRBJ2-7,CASSPDWTNGHEQYF,TGTGCCAGCAGTCCCGATTGGACTAACGGCCACGAGCAGTACTTC
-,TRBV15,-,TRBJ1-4,CATSRVIQVTNEKLFF,TGTGCCACCAGCAGAGTCATACAGGTCACTAATGAAAAACTGTTTTTT
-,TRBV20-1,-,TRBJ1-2,CSSYGYTF,TGCAGCAGCTATGGCTACACCTTC
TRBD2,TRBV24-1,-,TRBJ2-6,CATSESRLAGVSGANVLTF,TGTGCCACCAGTGAGTCCCGACTAGCGGGAGTCTCTGGGGCCAACGTCCTGACTTTC
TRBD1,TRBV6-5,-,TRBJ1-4,CASRQTGGSEKLFF,TGTGCCAGCAGGCAGACAGGGGGGTCCGAAAAACTGTTTTTT
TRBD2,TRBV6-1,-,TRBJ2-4,CASSESGLADTKNIQYF,TGTGCCAGCAGTGAATCGGGACTAGCCGACACCAAAAACATTCAGTACTTC
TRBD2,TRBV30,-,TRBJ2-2,CAWSGTSGITNTGELFF,TGTGCCTGGAGTGGGACTAGCGGGATAACGAACACCGGGGAGCTGTTTTTT
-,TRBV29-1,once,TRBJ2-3,CSVGAGVITDTQYF,TGCAGCGTTGGAGCAGGGGTTATCACAGATACGCAGTATTTT
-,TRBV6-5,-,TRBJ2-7,CASSSRGLAGDEQYF,TGTGCCAGCAGTTCCAGAGGGCTAGCCGGCGACGAGCAGTACTTC
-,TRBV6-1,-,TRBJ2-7,CASSEWALSEQYF,TGTGCCAGCAGTGAATGGGCCCTGAGCGAGCAGTACTTC
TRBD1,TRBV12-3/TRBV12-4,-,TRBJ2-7,CASSRQGLRQYF,TGTGCCAGCAGTCGACAGGGGCTTAGGCAGTACTTC